This TCR beta chain was identified in a study of control samples from healthy donors and cancer patients. With V trimmed by 5 bases and J by 2 bases, 8 bases remained unmatched. Germline V CDR1 and CDR2: MDHEN, SYDVKM. The CDR3 runs 15 residues. Sequenced by immunoSEQ multiplex PCR; TCRdb stores in-frame clones only, minus some. The table has fewer than 200,000 clones, nearly 90% seen once; the top ten hold 1.4%. The receptor's source is a woman in her 50s in good health. The sequencing input was blood. The chain joins TRBV28 to TRBJ2-7; 8 nucleotides line up with TRBD2. CDR3 residues: CASSIGLAGPYEQYF. In DNA, the CDR3 is TGTGCCAGCAGTATCGGACTAGCTGGACCCTACGAGCAGTACTTC.